This record looks at one T cell receptor beta chain sequence and its context. Its cognate antigen is unknown. Sequencing was performed with immunoSEQ multiplex PCR; in TCRdb, only in-frame clones are kept and a portion is missing. The profile shows roughly 130,000 clones, roughly 87% of them singletons. The sample comes from a study of cytomegalovirus exposure and HLA in healthy donors. Study-level information: The 120 or so validation repertoires used the same platform as the 550 to 700 first-cohort repertoires (as reported by a later analysis).

Study-level findings and limits: Published work reported that the classifier diagnosed cytomegalovirus status with high specificity and sensitivity. The study listed approximately 160 cytomegalovirus-associated TCR beta chains.

This CDR3 region has 13 residues. Germline CDR1 reads GTSNPN; CDR2 reads SVGIG (reference sequence). Losses at the gene ends were 5 bases for V and 7 bases for J; bases not matched to a gene: 9. J is TRBJ1-1 and V is TRBV30; 8 bases map to TRBD1. Sequenced sample: PBMCs. This TCR was recovered from a woman under 30 in good health and CMV-seropositive. The CDR3: CAWSRTGSDEAFF. For the CDR3, the DNA is TGTGCCTGGTCTCGGACAGGGTCGGATGAAGCTTTCTTT.